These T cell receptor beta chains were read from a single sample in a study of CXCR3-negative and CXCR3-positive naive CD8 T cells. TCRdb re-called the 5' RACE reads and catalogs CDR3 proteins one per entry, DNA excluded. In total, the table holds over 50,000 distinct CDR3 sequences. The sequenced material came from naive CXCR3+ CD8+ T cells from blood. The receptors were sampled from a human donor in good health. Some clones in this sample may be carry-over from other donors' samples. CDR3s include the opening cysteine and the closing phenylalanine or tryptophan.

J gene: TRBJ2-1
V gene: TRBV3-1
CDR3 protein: CASSLGGPPYNEQFF

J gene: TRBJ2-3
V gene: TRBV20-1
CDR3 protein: CSARDILAGEVDTQYF

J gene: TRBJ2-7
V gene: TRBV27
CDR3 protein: CASSDRLSYEQYF

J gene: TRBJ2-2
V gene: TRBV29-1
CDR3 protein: CSVEQGNTGELFF

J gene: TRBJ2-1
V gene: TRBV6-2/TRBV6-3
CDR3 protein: CASSPQTTDGDNEQFF

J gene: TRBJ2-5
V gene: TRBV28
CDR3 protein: CASSTNLDPKQETQYF

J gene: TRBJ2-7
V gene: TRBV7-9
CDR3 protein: CASSLLAGDEQYF

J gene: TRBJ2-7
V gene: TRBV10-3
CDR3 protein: CAISGGDRYEQYF

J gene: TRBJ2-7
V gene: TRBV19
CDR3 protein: CASSIPRGRPLSSYEQYF

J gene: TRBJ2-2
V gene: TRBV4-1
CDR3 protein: CASRESWVSDTGELFF

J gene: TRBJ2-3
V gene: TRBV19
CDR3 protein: CASSPTRDTQYF

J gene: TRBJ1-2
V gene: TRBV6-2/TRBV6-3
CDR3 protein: CASSSFRPDLNYGYTF

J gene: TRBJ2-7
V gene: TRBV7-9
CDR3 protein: CASSLIGTGSGYEQYF

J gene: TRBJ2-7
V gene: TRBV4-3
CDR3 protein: CASSQDSYSYEQYF

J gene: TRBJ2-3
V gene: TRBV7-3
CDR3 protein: CASSPWSIASTDTQYF

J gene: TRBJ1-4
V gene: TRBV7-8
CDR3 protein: CASSFPGQGAGEKLFF

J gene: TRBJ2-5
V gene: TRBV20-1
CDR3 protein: CSASSSGGIQETQYF

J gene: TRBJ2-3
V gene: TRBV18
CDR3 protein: CASSSTSPSTDTQYF

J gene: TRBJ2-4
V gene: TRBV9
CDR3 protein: CASSEGTENIQYF

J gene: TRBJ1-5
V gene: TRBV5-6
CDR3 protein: CASSLGDQPQHF

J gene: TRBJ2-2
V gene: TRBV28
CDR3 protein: CASSLQGRGTGELFF

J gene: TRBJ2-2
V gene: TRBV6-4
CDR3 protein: CASSDGNTGELFF

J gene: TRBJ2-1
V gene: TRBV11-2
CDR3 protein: CASSLLAGGGGDNEQFF

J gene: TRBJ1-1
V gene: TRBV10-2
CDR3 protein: CASSLQGPNTEASF

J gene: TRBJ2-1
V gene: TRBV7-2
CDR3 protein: CATAAGDDYNEQFF

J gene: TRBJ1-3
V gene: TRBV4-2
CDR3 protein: CASSQAPDSGNTIYF

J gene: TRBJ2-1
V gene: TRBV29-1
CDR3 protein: CSPWGGTNEQFF

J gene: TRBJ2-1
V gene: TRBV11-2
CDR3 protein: CASSLGGVSEQFF

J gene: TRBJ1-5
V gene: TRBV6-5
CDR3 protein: CASSPGTGNQPQHF

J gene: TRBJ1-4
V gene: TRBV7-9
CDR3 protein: CASSLEGLEKLFF

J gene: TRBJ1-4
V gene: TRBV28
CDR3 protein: CASSLQASGEKLFF

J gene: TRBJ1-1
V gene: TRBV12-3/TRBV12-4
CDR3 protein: CASSLAETGEAFF

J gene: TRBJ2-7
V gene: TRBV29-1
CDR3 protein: CSVEILGQGSYEQYF